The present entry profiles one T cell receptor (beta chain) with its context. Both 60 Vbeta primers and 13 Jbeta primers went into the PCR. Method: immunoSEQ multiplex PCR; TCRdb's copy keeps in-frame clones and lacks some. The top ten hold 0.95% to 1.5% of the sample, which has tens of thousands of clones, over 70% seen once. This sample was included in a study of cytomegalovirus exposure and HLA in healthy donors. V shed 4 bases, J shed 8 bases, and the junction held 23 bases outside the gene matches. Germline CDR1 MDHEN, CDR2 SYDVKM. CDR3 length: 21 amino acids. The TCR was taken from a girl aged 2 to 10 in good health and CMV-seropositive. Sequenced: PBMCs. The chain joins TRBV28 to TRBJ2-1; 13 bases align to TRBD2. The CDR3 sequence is CASSSSFLGAGLAGVVDEQFF. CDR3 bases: TGTGCCAGCAGTTCCAGCTTCCTGGGGGCCGGACTAGCGGGAGTGGTCGATGAGCAGTTCTTC.